This T cell receptor (beta chain) came from a study of OX40 agonist ivuxolimab in advanced cancers. At the level of the study: Patients received the agonistic anti-OX40 (CD134) antibody ivuxolimab. Three individuals attained partial responses, comprising one hepatocellular carcinoma case and two cutaneous melanoma cases. The study's findings and limits: There was clonal expansion of CD4+ and CD8+ blood T cells by week 6 at 0.1 to 3.0 mg/kg.

Trimming took off 1 base at V and 0 bases at J, with 9 bases between the two ends. Germline values: CDR1 LNHNV, CDR2 YYDKDF (reference sequence). This CDR3 region has 15 residues. The method was immunoSEQ multiplex PCR; TCRdb's version includes in-frame clones alone and lacks a portion of them. The sample has around 26,000 clones; roughly four fifths are singletons. As regards this clone: Its antigen is still unknown.

Drawing of blood for sampling happened at baseline, at cycle 4 day 1, and at cycle 7 day 1. Source: CD4+ or CD8+ T cells sorted from blood, taken in a trial of the OX40 agonist ivuxolimab. The J gene is TRBJ2-5, the V gene TRBV15; D possibly corresponds to TRBD2 (5 bases). This clonotype originated in an adult with an advanced solid tumor such as melanoma, head and neck, liver or kidney cancer. The CDR3 is CATSRGRGYQETQYF. The CDR3 region has the DNA TGTGCCACCAGCAGAGGACGGGGATACCAAGAGACCCAGTACTTC.